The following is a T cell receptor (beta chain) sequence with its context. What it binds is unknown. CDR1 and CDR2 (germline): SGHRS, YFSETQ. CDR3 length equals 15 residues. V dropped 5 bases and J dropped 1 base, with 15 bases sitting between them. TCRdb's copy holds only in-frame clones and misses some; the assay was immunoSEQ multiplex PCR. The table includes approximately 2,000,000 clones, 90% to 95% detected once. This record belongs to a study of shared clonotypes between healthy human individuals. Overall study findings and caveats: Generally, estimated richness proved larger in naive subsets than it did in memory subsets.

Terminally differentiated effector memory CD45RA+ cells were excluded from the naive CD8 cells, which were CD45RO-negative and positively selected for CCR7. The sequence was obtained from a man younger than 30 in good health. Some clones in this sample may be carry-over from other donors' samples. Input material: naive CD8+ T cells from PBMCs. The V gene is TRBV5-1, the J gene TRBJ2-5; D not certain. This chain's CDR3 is CASRPVRAGQETQYF. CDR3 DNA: TGCGCCAGCAGACCCGTTCGGGCAGGCCAAGAGACCCAGTACTTC.